This T cell receptor (beta chain) was found in a study of blood T cell repertoires in COVID-19. Profiled with immunoSEQ multiplex PCR; TCRdb holds only in-frame clones, not every one. The sample has about 240,000 clones, about nine tenths seen once. J was trimmed by 3 bases and V by 4 bases; bases with no gene match: 14. This CDR3 is 17 amino acids long. The germline CDR1 and CDR2 sequences are KGHSH and LQKENI. This chain uses TRBV18 with TRBJ2-7; 8 nucleotides align to TRBD1. The sequence derives from a man in his 60s who had recovered from COVID-19. Input material: peripheral blood. The CDR3 region has the DNA TGTGCCAGCTCACTGCAAGCCCTCGGGACAGGCCTCTACGAGCAGTACTTC. It is translated as CASSLQALGTGLYEQYF.